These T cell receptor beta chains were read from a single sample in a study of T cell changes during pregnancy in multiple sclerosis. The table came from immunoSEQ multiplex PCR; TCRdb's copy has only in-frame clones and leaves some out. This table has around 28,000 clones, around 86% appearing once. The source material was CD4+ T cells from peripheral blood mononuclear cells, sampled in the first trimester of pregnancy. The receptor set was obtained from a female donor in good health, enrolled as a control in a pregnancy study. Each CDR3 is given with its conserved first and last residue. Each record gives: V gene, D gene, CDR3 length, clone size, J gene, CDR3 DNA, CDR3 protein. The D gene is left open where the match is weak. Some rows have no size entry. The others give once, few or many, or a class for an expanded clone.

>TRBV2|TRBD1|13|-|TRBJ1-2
TGTGCCAGCGGACCAAGACAGGGCAATGGCTACACCTTC
CASGPRQGNGYTF
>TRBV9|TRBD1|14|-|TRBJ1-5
TGTGCCAGCAGCCTTGGGACAGAGGATCAGCCCCAGCATTTT
CASSLGTEDQPQHF
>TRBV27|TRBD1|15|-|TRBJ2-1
TGTGCCAGCAGCCTCGGGACAGGGGCCTACAATGAGCAGTTCTTC
CASSLGTGAYNEQFF
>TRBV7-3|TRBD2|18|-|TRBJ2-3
TGTGCCAGCAGCTTATTCAGTACTAGCGGGGGCAGCACAGATACGCAGTATTTT
CASSLFSTSGGSTDTQYF
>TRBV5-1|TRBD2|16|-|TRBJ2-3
TGCGCCAGCAGCTTGCTGCTAGCGGGGACCCCAGATACGCAGTATTTT
CASSLLLAGTPDTQYF
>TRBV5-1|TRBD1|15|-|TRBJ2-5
TGCGCCAGCAGCTTAGGACAGGGGTTGAAAGAGACCCAGTACTTC
CASSLGQGLKETQYF
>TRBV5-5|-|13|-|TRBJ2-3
TGTGCCAGCAGCTTGGGGAGGACAGATACGCAGTATTTT
CASSLGRTDTQYF
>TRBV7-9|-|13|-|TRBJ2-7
TGTGCCAGCAGCTCGTCGCTAGGTGACGAGCAGTACTTC
CASSSSLGDEQYF
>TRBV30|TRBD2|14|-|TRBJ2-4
TGTGCCTGGAGTGTACGGGGGGGTCCAAACATTCAGTACTTC
CAWSVRGGPNIQYF
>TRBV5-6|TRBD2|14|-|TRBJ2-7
TGTGCCAGCAGCTCGTTAAGCGGGGCCTTCGAGCAGTACTTC
CASSSLSGAFEQYF
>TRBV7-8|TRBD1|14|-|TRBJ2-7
TGTGCCAGCAGCCTCGACAGGGGTAAGGGCGAGCAGTACTTC
CASSLDRGKGEQYF
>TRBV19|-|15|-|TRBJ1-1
TGTGCCAGTAAGGAAAGGTTGAATCCGGAGGCTGAAGCTTTCTTT
CASKERLNPEAEAFF
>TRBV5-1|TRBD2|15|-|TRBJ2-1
TGCGCCAGCAGCCCGGGACTAGCGGGGGCCAATGAGCAGTTCTTC
CASSPGLAGANEQFF
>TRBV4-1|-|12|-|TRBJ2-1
TGCGCCAGCAGCCCCACCCCGGGAGAGCAGTTCTTC
CASSPTPGEQFF
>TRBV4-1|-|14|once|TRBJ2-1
TGCGCCAGCAGCCAACAGGGTTCCTACAATGAGCAGTTCTTC
CASSQQGSYNEQFF